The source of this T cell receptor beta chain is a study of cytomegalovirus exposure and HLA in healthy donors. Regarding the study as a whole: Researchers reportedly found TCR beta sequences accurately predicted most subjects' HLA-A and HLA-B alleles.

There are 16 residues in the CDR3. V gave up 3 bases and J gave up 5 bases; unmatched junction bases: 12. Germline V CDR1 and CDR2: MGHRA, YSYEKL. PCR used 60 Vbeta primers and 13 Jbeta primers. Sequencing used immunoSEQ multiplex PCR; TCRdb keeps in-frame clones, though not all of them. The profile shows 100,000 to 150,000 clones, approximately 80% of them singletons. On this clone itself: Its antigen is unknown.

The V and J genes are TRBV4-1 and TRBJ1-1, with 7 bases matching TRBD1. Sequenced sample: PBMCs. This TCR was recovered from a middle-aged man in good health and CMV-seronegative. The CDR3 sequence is CASSQEITGVWTEAFF. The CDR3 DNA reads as TGCGCCAGCAGCCAGGAAATTACAGGGGTATGGACTGAAGCTTTCTTT.